This T cell receptor (beta chain) was documented in a study of cytomegalovirus exposure and HLA in healthy donors. Findings and caveats of the study: The investigators catalogued 150 to 200 TCR beta chains as cytomegalovirus-associated. As confirmed in vitro, a few CMV-associated chains were specific for CMV antigens. TCR sequences were mostly rare, though some public TCRs occurred in many donors.

The CDR3 has 16 amino acids. Germline V gives CDR1 SNHLY, CDR2 FYNNEI. V lost 4 bases and J 2 bases, leaving 17 bases between the germline ends. Assay: immunoSEQ multiplex PCR; the TCRdb copy retains only in-frame clones and omits some. Of 150,000 to 200,000 clones in the sample, roughly 86% were seen once. A remark on this clone: Its antigen is unidentified.

Source material: PBMCs. The genes are TRBV2 and TRBJ2-5; TRBD2 might be the D (5 bases). The TCR sequence derives from a man aged 18 to 29 in good health and CMV-seropositive. CDR3 amino acids: CASSGWSGDPQETQYF. The CDR3 coding sequence is TGTGCCAGCAGTGGTTGGAGCGGAGACCCACAAGAGACCCAGTACTTC. Drawing the rest from reference TRBV2 and TRBJ2-5, the complete variable domain is EPEVTQTPSHQVTQMGQEVILRCVPISNHLYFYWYRQILGQKVEFLVSFYNNEISEKSEIFDDQFSVERPDGSNFTLKIRSTKLEDSAMYFCASSGWSGDPQETQYFGPGTRLLVL.